Following are 19 T cell receptor beta chains from one sample sequenced in a study of immune evolution from preneoplasia to lung adenocarcinoma. Assay used: immunoSEQ multiplex PCR; TCRdb lists only in-frame clones, some missing. The sample carries some 6,100 clones, approximately 84% recorded once. The sample comprised FFPE lung adenocarcinoma in situ tissue. The receptors derive from an older donor with lung adenocarcinoma.

The V gene is TRBV11-3, the J gene TRBJ2-3, with 9 bases lining up with TRBD1. The V and J ends lost 0 bases and 6 bases, in that order; junction bases with no gene match: 16. Germline values: CDR1 SGHNT, CDR2 YENEEA. The CDR3 is 19 amino acids. The CDR3 nucleotides read TGTGCCAGCAGCTTAGATATCTCAACCGGACAGGGGAGGATTGATACGCAGTATTTT. This gives the protein CASSLDISTGQGRIDTQYF. Using reference TRBV11-3 and TRBJ2-3 for the parts outside the CDR3, the full variable domain is EAGVVQSPRYKIIEKKQPVAFWCNPISGHNTLYWYLQNLGQGPELLIRYENEEAVDDSQLPKDRFSAERLKGVDSTLKIQPAELGDSAVYLCASSLDISTGQGRIDTQYFGPGTRLTVL.

CDR3 in amino acids: CASSPTGGEQFF. The CDR3 DNA reads TGTGCCAGCAGCCCGACAGGGGGTGAGCAGTTCTTC. The chain has TRBV21-1 and TRBJ2-1; the table's TRBD1 call for D was not verified on the DNA. TRBV21-1 is tagged as a pseudogene. The CDR3 spans 12 residues.

Notes on this clone: The same CDR3 can be traced to other DNA sequences in this sample. The chain uses TRBV11-3 and TRBJ2-3, with TRBD1 identical over 7 bases. Germline CDR1 and CDR2: SGHNT and YENEEA. The CDR3 is 15 amino acids. The V gene end was trimmed by 5 bases and the J gene end by 0 bases; junction bases not matched to a gene: 5. CDR3 in DNA: TGTGCCAGCAGCCCGCGGACAGGTAGCACAGATACGCAGTATTTT. This codes for CASSPRTGSTDTQYF.

The rearrangement links TRBV6-6 to TRBJ2-7; D is undetermined. CDR3 length: 12 amino acids. Germline lookup yields CDR1 MNHNY and CDR2 SVGAGI (reference sequence). V was trimmed by 4 bases and J by 6 bases, leaving 10 bases between them. The CDR3 sequence: CASSFLGIEQYF. The CDR3 bases are TGTGCCAGCAGTTTCCTAGGGATCGAGCAGTACTTC.

The chain carries TRBV6-5 and TRBJ1-1, with 10 bases aligning to TRBD1. Germline V gene lookup returns CDR1 MNHEY and CDR2 SVGAGI. With V trimmed by 5 bases and J by 4 bases, 4 bases remained unmatched. The CDR3 sequence is 14 residues long. CDR3 loop: CASSTRDRGTEAFF. CDR3 bases: TGTGCCAGCAGTACCCGGGACAGGGGCACTGAAGCTTTCTTT.

The genes are TRBV2 and TRBJ2-2; D gene ambiguous. Trimming removed 5 bases at V and 8 bases at J, with 3 bases between. The CDR3 has 10 amino acids. Germline V CDR1 and CDR2: SNHLY, FYNNEI. The CDR3 here is CASSRGELFF. The CDR3 DNA follows: TGTGCCAGCAGTCGAGGGGAGCTGTTTTTT.

This sequence joins TRBV6-5 and TRBJ1-5, with D unclear. CDR1 and CDR2 from the germline V gene are MNHEY and SVGAGI. The V end lost 4 bases, the J end lost 5 bases, and 15 bases lay between the germline ends. The CDR3 runs to 15 residues. The CDR3 sequence: CASSSESGVDQPQHF. CDR3 DNA sequence: TGTGCCAGCAGTTCGGAATCGGGTGTTGATCAGCCCCAGCATTTT.

V is TRBV4-1 and J is TRBJ1-1, with D possibly matching TRBD1 (6 bases). V was cut by 1 base and J by 1 base, with 10 bases left in between. Germline V gene sequence: CDR1 MGHRA, CDR2 YSYEKL. The length of the CDR3 is 15 residues. The CDR3 DNA is TGCGCCAGCAGCCAAGGACAGGCTAGGAACACTGAAGCTTTCTTT. Its translation is CASSQGQARNTEAFF.

The chain links TRBV5-6 to TRBJ2-7; D not certain. Per the germline V gene, CDR1 is SGHDT and CDR2 is YYEEEE. This CDR3 is 15 amino acids long. Trimming took off 1 base at V and 4 bases at J, with 15 bases between the two ends. In DNA form, the CDR3 reads TGTGCCAGCAGCTTGAACAGCCACGGGCTTTACGAGCAGTACTTC. It specifies CASSLNSHGLYEQYF. The full variable domain, with the rest looked up from reference TRBV5-6 and TRBJ2-7, is DAGVTQSPTHLIKTRGQQVTLRCSPKSGHDTVSWYQQALGQGPQFIFQYYEEEERQRGNFPDRFSGHQFPNYSSELNVNALLLGDSALYLCASSLNSHGLYEQYFGPGTRLTVT.

V is TRBV30 and J is TRBJ1-5; maybe TRBD1 (6 bases). The V end lost 0 bases, the J end lost 11 bases, and 17 bases lay between the germline ends. The CDR3 is made up of 14 amino acids. From germline, CDR1 is GTSNPN and CDR2 SVGIG (reference sequence). The CDR3: CAWSVQGGFSAQHF. Here the CDR3 DNA reads TGTGCCTGGAGTGTACAGGGAGGGTTCTCGGCCCAGCATTTT. The complete variable domain, with remaining parts taken from reference TRBV30 and TRBJ1-5, reads SQTIHQWPATLVQPVGSPLSLECTVEGTSNPNLYWYRQAAGRGLQLLFYSVGIGQISSEVPQNLSASRPQDRQFILSSKKLLLSDSGFYLCAWSVQGGFSAQHFGDGTRLSIL.

This chain connects TRBV5-4 to TRBJ2-7; 12 positions agree with TRBD2. Trimming took 4 bases from V and 4 from J; bases not matched to a gene: 9. Germline CDR1 is SGHNT and CDR2 is YYREEE (reference sequence). This CDR3 is built from 16 residues. CDR3 residues: CASSETSGGPKYEQYF. DNA for the CDR3: TGTGCCAGCAGCGAGACTAGCGGGGGTCCTAAGTACGAGCAGTACTTC.

V is TRBV28 and J is TRBJ2-5, with TRBD2 identical over 8 bases. V trimming: 6 bases; J trimming: 0 bases; junction bases outside the gene matches: 3. CDR3 length equals 14 residues. The germline V gene encodes CDR1 MDHEN and CDR2 SYDVKM. CDR3 sequence (DNA): TGTGCCAGCAGCCGAGCGGGAGACCAAGAGACCCAGTACTTC. Its protein is CASSRAGDQETQYF.

The rearrangement uses TRBV7-9 and TRBJ2-7; TRBD2 aligns across 11 bases. V was clipped by 4 bases and J by 0 bases; unmatched bases: 11. Germline V lookup: CDR1 SEHNR, CDR2 FQNEAQ (reference sequence). This CDR3 is 18 amino acids long. This chain's CDR3 is CASSSGTSGLLGSYEQYF. In DNA form, the CDR3 reads TGTGCCAGCAGCTCCGGGACTAGCGGCCTTCTGGGCTCCTACGAGCAGTACTTC.

This clone occurred a few times. This sequence joins TRBV9 and TRBJ2-1; the D is unclear. Germline V gene sequence: CDR1 SGDLS, CDR2 YYNGEE. The V and J ends lost 1 base and 0 bases respectively, with 11 bases between them. The CDR3 is made up of 16 amino acids. The CDR3 bases are TGTGCCAGCAGCGTAACGGCTTCCCCCTCCTACAATGAGCAGTTCTTC. Its translation: CASSVTASPSYNEQFF.

This clone was observed once. The rearrangement uses TRBV19 and TRBJ2-1, with TRBD2 matching 11 bases. The CDR3 is 15 residues long. J gave up 4 bases and V 6 bases, and 5 bases lay outside the gene matches. CDR1 and CDR2 from the germline V gene are LNHDA and SQIVND (reference sequence). The chain's CDR3 is CASSTGTSGYNEQFF. In nucleotides, the CDR3 is TGTGCCAGTAGCACCGGGACTAGCGGTTACAATGAGCAGTTCTTC. The full variable domain, with the rest looked up from reference TRBV19 and TRBJ2-1, is DGGITQSPKYLFRKEGQNVTLSCEQNLNHDAMYWYRQDPGQGLRLIYYSQIVNDFQKGDIAEGYSVSREKKESFPLTVTSAQKNPTAFYLCASSTGTSGYNEQFFGPGTRLTVL.

The chain uses TRBV6-1 and TRBJ2-6; TRBD1 aligns across 10 bases. The CDR3 has 20 residues. The trim removed 2 bases at V and 0 bases at J, leaving 10 bases unmatched. CDR1 MNHNS and CDR2 SASEGT come from the germline V gene. DNA for the CDR3: TGTGCCAGCAGTGAAATGGGGACAGGGGACCCCAGCTCTGGGGCCAACGTCCTGACTTTC. Translating gives CASSEMGTGDPSSGANVLTF.

In this sample, this clone turned up once. The chain joins TRBV18 to TRBJ2-2; the D call may be TRBD1 or TRBD2 (5 bases each). From germline, CDR1 is KGHSH and CDR2 LQKENI. Trimming removed 0 bases from V and 6 bases from J, with 11 bases in between. The CDR3 runs 15 residues. CDR3 coding DNA: TGTGCCAGCTCACCACCGGGACCTAGAGCCGGGGAGCTGTTTTTT. Its translation: CASSPPGPRAGELFF.

This sequence joins TRBV5-1 and TRBJ2-7; a possible D gene is TRBD1 (5 bases). The CDR3 has 14 residues. Germline V gene data show CDR1 as SGHRS and CDR2 as YFSETQ. V was shortened by 4 bases and J by 2 bases, with 13 bases between the two germline ends. The CDR3 loop reads CASSPQTATYEQYF. The CDR3 DNA reads as TGCGCCAGCAGCCCCCAGACAGCTACCTACGAGCAGTACTTC.

The rearrangement uses TRBV18 and TRBJ2-1; 11 bases map to TRBD1. The CDR3 consists of 15 residues. The germline CDR1 and CDR2 sequences are KGHSH and LQKENI. Losses at the gene ends were 3 bases for V and 6 bases for J; bases not matched to a gene: 4. The CDR3 DNA follows: TGTGCCAGCTCACCTCCGGGACAGGGGGGCAATGAGCAGTTCTTC. Translating it yields CASSPPGQGGNEQFF.